One T cell receptor (beta chain) is described in this entry. This clonotype was detected many times. Its antigen is not yet known. No base qualities exist here, and no much larger clone lies one base off it. From a lookup of the germline V gene, CDR1 and CDR2 are SGHRS and YFSETQ. Compared with germline, V lacks 5 bases and J lacks 2 bases; bases without a gene match: 4. From its cysteine to its phenylalanine, the CDR3 spans 13 amino acids. Only CDR3 DNA remains: 39 bases, in frame from the first base. The sample comes from a study of neurological immune-mediated disorders (dated by TCRdb to 2018 to 2020). For context, the study as a whole: Peripheral blood TCR-beta repertoires from HTLV-I-associated myelopathy (HAM/TSP) patients, multiple sclerosis patients and healthy controls were compared by UMI-based sequencing. Of the approximately 66 subjects in the cohort, around 14 were HAM/TSP patients, 34 were multiple sclerosis patients, and 20 were healthy controls. The 90 to 110 TCR-beta libraries included longitudinal samples, technical triplicates and paired sorted CD4+ and CD8+ T-cell subsets alongside PBMC samples. Longitudinal HAM/TSP and healthy donors were sampled at 3 time-points each (about 3-45 month intervals).

To synthesize cDNA, template-switch 5'RACE was performed with a primer carrying a 10-nucleotide random unique molecular identifier so that each TCR transcript was tagged. Every sequencing run yielded over 170 million TCR-beta sequences covering 15-18 subjects. The RNeasy kit was used for extraction of total RNA. The KAPA Real-time Library Amplification kit was used to amplify TCR-beta VDJ regions with primers for the TCR constant region and the 5'RACE anchor. A first PCR added sample indexes and Illumina adaptors, after which a second PCR increased the library yield. After Ampure bead purification, the roughly 650 bp TCR product was size-selected on a 2% E-gel SizeSelection system. Library quality was checked on a Bioanalyzer, concentration was measured with Qubit, and libraries were quantified with the Kapa Library Quantification kit before pooling. An Illumina HiSeq 2500 sequenced the libraries paired-end 2 x 150 bp. To increase sequence diversity, about 24-32% phiX was spiked into each library pool. Concerning the study's data processing: The quality-filtered reads were processed with the UMI-based MiGEC pipeline, whose error correction step removed more than 75% of the raw TCR sequences. VDJ genes were aligned to IMGT germline references, and each clonotype was defined by a unique CDR3 amino acid sequence together with V-J genes. Clonal expansion, Shannon diversity and CDR3 relatedness were evaluated with VDJtools (CalcPairwiseDistances, ClusterSamples), while phylogenetic trees were built in CLCbio workbench. Clones with at least 8 unique UMIs were defined as expanded, with this threshold being based on coefficient-of-variation modelling across technical triplicates. TCRdb itself trimmed the public reads at Q25 with fastp, ran MiXCR and retained productive beta chains. Entries that share a CDR3 protein sequence are merged under the most common genes and DNA. The V and J calls come from TCRdb's annotation, not from the publication. In all, the sample holds under 40,000 distinct CDR3 sequences, and less than 15% of those were seen once. The ten largest clones take up under 2.5% of the sample.

What the work shows at the level of the full study, not this receptor alone: Expanded clones from different subjects shared no identical CDR3 amino acid sequences, which suggests that TCR-beta repertoires were private in all groups. The highest TCR clonal expansion was observed in HAM/TSP patients, whereas the lowest was observed in MS patients, even when compared with healthy controls.

In light of the paper, this sample's time point label describes: longitudinal time-point 2. The healthy controls were volunteers from blood banks in Maryland, USA. For the unsorted PBMC libraries, 2 million PBMCs were stored in RNAlater at -80 degrees C until RNA extraction and were used to generate the libraries. PBMCs were separated from peripheral blood using Ficoll-Hypaque density gradient centrifugation and then cryopreserved in liquid nitrogen. The TCR sequence derives from a woman aged 40 to 50 in good health. Sequenced input: PBMCs. The rearranged chain carries TRBV5-1 and TRBJ2-7; 7 nucleotides in the junction match TRBD2. This receptor carries the CDR3 CASSSGYTYEQYF. The nucleotide sequence reads TGCGCCAGCAGTAGCGGGTATACCTACGAGCAGTACTTC.